A selection of T cell receptor beta chains follows, all from one sample in a study of T cells in Graves' hyperthyroidism and ophthalmopathy. TCRdb re-derived calls from the multiplex PCR reads in MiXCR, one entry per CDR3 protein. Among around 340,000 distinct CDR3 sequences listed, about a sixth were seen once. The sequenced sample consisted of blood. These receptors were collected from a woman in her thirties with Graves' hyperthyroidism that later progressed to Graves' ophthalmopathy. The CDR3 runs from the conserved cysteine through the conserved F or W.

v_gene,CDR3aa
TRBV20-1,CSAHRGLEAFF
TRBV7-9,CASSLGDTTNHEQYF
TRBV7-9,CASSLDAEDTQYF
TRBV18,CASSPRKQGGSPLHF
TRBV6-1,CASSEASGNQPQHF
TRBV27,CASSLDRLANEQYF
TRBV20-1,CSAGWANEKLFF
TRBV12-3/TRBV12-4,CASSLVGTHTF
TRBV6-2/TRBV6-3,CASSKTEQYYNEQFF
TRBV28,CASKGRNEGGGGFSNQPQHF
TRBV28,CASSLWTSGPGGEQFF
TRBV4-1,CASSQGRPGSSDYGYTF
TRBV27,CASSSETGGRNEQFF
TRBV6-1,CASSEGLSNTGELFF
TRBV20-1,CSAMLQGALNYGYTF
TRBV3-1,CASSQRTSGRAVFLETQYF
TRBV4-1,CASSQGRDSGATLQYF
TRBV9,CASSSTGTSGSFLDTQYF
TRBV11-3,CASSLGAGPSTDTQYF
TRBV28,CASRRDREGTEAFF
TRBV5-1,CASSTGDSQNTEAFF
TRBV28,CASSLAPRGSEDYEQYF
TRBV25-1,CASSEWTGDNSPLHF
TRBV4-1,CASSQKLQPNLETQYF
TRBV6-1,CASSLSLGITGDEAFF
TRBV18,CASSILAADYNEQFF
TRBV12-3/TRBV12-4,CASSFVEYEQYF
TRBV20-1,CSANLRTGGETQYF
TRBV18,CASSPPRVSSYNEQFF
TRBV15,CATSGGQGDGQPQHF
TRBV7-9,CASRGLAGSSYNEQFF
TRBV29-1,CSVEETAGLGYEQYF
TRBV11-2,CASSLGDLTYEQYF
TRBV4-1,CASSQVGQNSPLHF
TRBV7-6,CASSPLQGYEQFF
TRBV10-2,CASEREGLYEQFF
TRBV6-2/TRBV6-3,CASTPRSSYEQYF
TRBV6-1,CASRSLAGDTQYF
TRBV19,CASSIFGPPLLYEQYF
TRBV7-2,CASSLVFGRLADSNTEAFF
TRBV6-1,CASSEGQSGANVLTF
TRBV2,CASLPGDSTDTQYF
TRBV20-1,CSARHTSGGTDTQYF
TRBV25-1,CASTYPTEAFF
TRBV7-2,CASSLVDGRADTQYF
TRBV11-2,CASSSGTFYNEQFFGPGTYEQYF
TRBV2,CASSEDPSGSTDTQYF
TRBV12-3/TRBV12-4,CASRDGGIAKNIQYF
TRBV25-1,CASRGTGTGGFGEKLFF
TRBV20-1,CSTSGTDTQYF
TRBV28,CASSSYGGRVSYEQYF
TRBV28,CASSFRDRGGNEQFF
TRBV5-1,CASSLGYYGYTF
TRBV7-2,CASLGGNQETQYF
TRBV2,CASSLARVNSPLHF
TRBV18,CASSPLGGTGFYNEQFF
TRBV7-6,CASSLAPYGSGNTIYF
TRBV28,CASSSRASGKINEQFF
TRBV12-3/TRBV12-4,CASSPAGTVQETQYF
TRBV6-2/TRBV6-3,CASSYSTFRRGRTGELFF